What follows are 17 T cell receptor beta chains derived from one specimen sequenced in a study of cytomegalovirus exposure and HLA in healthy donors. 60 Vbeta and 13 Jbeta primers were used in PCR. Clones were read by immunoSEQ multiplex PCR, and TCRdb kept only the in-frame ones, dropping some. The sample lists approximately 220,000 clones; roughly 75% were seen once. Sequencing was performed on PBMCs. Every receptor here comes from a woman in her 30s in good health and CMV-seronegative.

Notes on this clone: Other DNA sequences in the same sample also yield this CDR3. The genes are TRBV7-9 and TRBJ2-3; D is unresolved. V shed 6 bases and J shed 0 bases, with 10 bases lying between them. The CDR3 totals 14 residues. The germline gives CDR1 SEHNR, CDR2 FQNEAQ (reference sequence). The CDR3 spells CASSLISSTDTQYF. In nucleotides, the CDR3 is TGTGCCAGCAGTCTTATTTCTAGCACAGATACGCAGTATTTT.

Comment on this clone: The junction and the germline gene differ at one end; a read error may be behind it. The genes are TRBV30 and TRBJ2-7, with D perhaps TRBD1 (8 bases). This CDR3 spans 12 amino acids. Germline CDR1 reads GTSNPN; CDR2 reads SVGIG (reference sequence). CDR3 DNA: TGTGCCTGGACCCCCCCCGGACAGGGACTAAGCTTC. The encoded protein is CAWTPPGQGLSF.

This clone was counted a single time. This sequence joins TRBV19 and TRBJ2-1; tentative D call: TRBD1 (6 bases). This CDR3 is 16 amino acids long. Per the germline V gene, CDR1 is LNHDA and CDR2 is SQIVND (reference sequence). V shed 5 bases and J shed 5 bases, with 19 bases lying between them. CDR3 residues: CASSVHRERPNNEQFF. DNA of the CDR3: TGTGCCAGTAGTGTCCACAGGGAAAGGCCAAACAATGAGCAGTTCTTC.

For the CDR3, the DNA is TGTGCCAGCAGTGATTTTCCGGCAAGAGGGCGAGCTTTCTTT. The encoded protein is CASSDFPARGRAFF. The gene calls are TRBV6-5 and TRBJ1-1; D gene uncertain. There are 14 residues in the CDR3. Germline CDR1 is MNHEY and CDR2 is SVGAGI. V was clipped by 5 bases and J by 10 bases, with 20 bases between them.

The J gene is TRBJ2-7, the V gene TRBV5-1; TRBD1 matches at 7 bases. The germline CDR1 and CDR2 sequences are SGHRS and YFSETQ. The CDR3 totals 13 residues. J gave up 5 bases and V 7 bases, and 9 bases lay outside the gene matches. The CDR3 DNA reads TGCGCCAGCGGCAGGGGCGACAGGGACGAGCAGTACTTC. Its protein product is CASGRGDRDEQYF.

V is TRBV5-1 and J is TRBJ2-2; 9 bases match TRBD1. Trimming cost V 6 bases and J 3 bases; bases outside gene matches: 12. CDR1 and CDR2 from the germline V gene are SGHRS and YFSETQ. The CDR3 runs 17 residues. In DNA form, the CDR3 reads TGCGCCAGCACAACAGGGGGCGTTAGGCGCGACACCGGGGAGCTGTTTTTT. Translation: CASTTGGVRRDTGELFF.

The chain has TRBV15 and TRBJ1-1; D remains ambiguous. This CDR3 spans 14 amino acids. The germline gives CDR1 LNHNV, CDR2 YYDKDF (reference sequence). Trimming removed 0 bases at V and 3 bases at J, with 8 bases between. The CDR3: CATSRDSGYTEAFF. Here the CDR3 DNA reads TGTGCCACCAGCAGAGATAGCGGCTACACTGAAGCTTTCTTT.

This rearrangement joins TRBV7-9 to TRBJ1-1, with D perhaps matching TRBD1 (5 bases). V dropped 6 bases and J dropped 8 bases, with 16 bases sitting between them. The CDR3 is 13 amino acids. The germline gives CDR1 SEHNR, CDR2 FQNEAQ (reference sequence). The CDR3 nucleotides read TGTGCCAGCAGGCCGAGTGGGGGGAGGGAAGCTTTCTTT. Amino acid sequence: CASRPSGGREAFF.

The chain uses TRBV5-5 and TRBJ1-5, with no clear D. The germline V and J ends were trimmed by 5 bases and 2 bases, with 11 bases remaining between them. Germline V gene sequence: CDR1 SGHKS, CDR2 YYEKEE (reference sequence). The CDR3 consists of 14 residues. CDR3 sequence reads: CASSWGSGNQPQHF. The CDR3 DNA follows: TGTGCCAGCAGTTGGGGTAGCGGCAATCAGCCCCAGCATTTT.

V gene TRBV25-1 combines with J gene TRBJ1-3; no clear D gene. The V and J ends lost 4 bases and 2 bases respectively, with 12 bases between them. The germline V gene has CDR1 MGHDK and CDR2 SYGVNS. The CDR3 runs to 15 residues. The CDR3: CASSGSFGAGNTIYF. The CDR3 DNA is TGTGCCAGCAGTGGATCCTTCGGGGCTGGAAACACCATATATTTT. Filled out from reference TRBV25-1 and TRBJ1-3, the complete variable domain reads EADIYQTPRYLVIGTGKKITLECSQTMGHDKMYWYQQDPGMELHLIHYSYGVNSTEKGDLSSESTVSRIRTEHFPLTLESARPSHTSQYLCASSGSFGAGNTIYFGEGSWLTVV.

CDR3 sequence (DNA): TGTGCCAGCAGTTACGGTCAGGGCTCTGGAAACACCATATATTTT. It encodes CASSYGQGSGNTIYF. The rearrangement uses TRBV6-5 and TRBJ1-3; D might be TRBD1 (5 bases). V gave up 2 bases and J gave up 0 bases, with 8 bases separating them. Per the germline V gene, CDR1 is MNHEY and CDR2 is SVGAGI. The CDR3 is 15 residues long.

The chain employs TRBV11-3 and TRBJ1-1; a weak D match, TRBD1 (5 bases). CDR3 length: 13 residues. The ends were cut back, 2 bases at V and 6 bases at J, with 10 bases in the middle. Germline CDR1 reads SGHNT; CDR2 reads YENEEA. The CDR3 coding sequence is TGTGCCAGCAGCTTACGGCAGGGCGCTGAAGCTTTCTTT. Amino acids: CASSLRQGAEAFF.

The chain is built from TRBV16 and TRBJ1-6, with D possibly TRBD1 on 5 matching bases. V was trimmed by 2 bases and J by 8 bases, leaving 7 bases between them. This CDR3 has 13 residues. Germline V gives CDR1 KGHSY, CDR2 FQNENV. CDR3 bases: TGTGCCAGCAGCCAAGAGACAGATTCACCCCTCCACTTT. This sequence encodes CASSQETDSPLHF.

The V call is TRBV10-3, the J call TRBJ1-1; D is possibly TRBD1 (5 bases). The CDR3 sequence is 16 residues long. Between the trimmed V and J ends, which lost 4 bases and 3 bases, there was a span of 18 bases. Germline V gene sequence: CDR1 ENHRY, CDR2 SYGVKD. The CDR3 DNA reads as TGTGCCATCAGTGGGGGGGGAATATCTTGGGACACTGAAGCTTTCTTT. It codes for CAISGGGISWDTEAFF.

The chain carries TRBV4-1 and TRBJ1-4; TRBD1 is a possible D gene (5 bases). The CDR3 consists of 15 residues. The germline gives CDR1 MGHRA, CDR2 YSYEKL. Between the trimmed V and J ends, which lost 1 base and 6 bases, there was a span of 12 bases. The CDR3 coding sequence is TGCGCCAGCAGCCAAGTTTTTGGAGGGGATGAAAAACTGTTTTTT. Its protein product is CASSQVFGGDEKLFF.

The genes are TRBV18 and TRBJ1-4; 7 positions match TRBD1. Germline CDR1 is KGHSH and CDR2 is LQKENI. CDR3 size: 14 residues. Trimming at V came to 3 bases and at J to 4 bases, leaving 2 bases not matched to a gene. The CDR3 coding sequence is TGTGCCAGCTCACCCGGACAGGATAATGAAAAACTGTTTTTT. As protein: CASSPGQDNEKLFF.

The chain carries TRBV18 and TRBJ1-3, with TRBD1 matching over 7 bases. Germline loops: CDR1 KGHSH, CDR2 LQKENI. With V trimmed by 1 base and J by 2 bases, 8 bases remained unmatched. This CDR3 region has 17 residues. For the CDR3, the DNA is TGTGCCAGCTCACCACTTTCCGGCAGGGGGGCTGGAAACACCATATATTTT. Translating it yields CASSPLSGRGAGNTIYF.